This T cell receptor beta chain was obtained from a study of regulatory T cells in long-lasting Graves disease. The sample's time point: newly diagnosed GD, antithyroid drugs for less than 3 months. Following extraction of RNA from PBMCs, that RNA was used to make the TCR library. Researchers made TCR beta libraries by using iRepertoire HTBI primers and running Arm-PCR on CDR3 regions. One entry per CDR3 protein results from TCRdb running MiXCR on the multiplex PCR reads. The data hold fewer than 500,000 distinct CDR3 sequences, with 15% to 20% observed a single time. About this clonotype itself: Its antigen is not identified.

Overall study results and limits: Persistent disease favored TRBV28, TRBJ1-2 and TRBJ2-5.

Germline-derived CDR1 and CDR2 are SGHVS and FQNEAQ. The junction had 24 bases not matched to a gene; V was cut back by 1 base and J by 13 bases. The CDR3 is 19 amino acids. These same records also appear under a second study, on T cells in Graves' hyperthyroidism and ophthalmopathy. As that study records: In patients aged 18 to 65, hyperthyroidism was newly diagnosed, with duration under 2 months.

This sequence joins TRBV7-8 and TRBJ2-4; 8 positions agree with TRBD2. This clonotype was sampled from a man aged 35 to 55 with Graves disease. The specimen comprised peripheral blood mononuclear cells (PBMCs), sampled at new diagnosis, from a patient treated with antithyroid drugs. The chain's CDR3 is CASSLVGLAGPDSYNEQYF. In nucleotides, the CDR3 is TGTGCCAGCAGCTTAGTAGGTCTAGCGGGCCCAGACTCCTACAATGAGCAGTACTTC.